The rows below give T cell receptor beta chains drawn from one sample of a study of cytomegalovirus exposure and HLA in healthy donors. Profiled with immunoSEQ multiplex PCR; TCRdb holds only in-frame clones, not every one. The table shows approximately 150,000 clones, with 87% occurring only once. Sample: PBMCs. The receptors were sampled from a woman aged 25 to 39 in good health and CMV-seronegative. Both conserved end residues are part of each CDR3. A D gene is named only where the DNA matches it firmly. Where a row states a size, it is once, few, many or the class of an expanded clone; other rows omit it.

CDR3 DNA: TGTGCCAGCAGCTTAGTTGGGGCTGGACAGCCCCAGCATTTT
CDR3 protein: CASSLVGAGQPQHF
clone size: .
V gene: TRBV7-2
D gene: .
J gene: TRBJ1-5

CDR3 DNA: TGTGCCAGCAGCGTAGAGGGCGGGAGTCCCCCGTTCTTC
CDR3 protein: CASSVEGGSPPFF
clone size: .
V gene: TRBV9
D gene: TRBD2
J gene: TRBJ2-1

CDR3 DNA: TGTGCCAGCAGTTTTGACAGGGGTGCCTACAATGAGCAGTTCTTC
CDR3 protein: CASSFDRGAYNEQFF
clone size: .
V gene: TRBV2
D gene: TRBD1
J gene: TRBJ2-1

CDR3 DNA: TGTGCCAGCAGTCAAAGCAGGATCCACCCCGGAACTGAAGCTTTCTTT
CDR3 protein: CASSQSRIHPGTEAFF
clone size: few
V gene: TRBV28
D gene: .
J gene: TRBJ1-1

CDR3 DNA: TGTGCCAGCAGCCAAGCGGTAGCGGGGGACGCAGATACGCAGTATTTT
CDR3 protein: CASSQAVAGDADTQYF
clone size: .
V gene: TRBV4-2
D gene: TRBD2
J gene: TRBJ2-3

CDR3 DNA: TGTGCCAGCAGCTTGAGAGGGGGAGAGACCCAGTACTTC
CDR3 protein: CASSLRGGETQYF
clone size: .
V gene: TRBV5-6
D gene: .
J gene: TRBJ2-5

CDR3 DNA: TGTGCCAGCAGTTACTCCCTCCTCTCGTACCAAGAGACCCAGTACTTC
CDR3 protein: CASSYSLLSYQETQYF
clone size: .
V gene: TRBV6-5
D gene: .
J gene: TRBJ2-5

CDR3 DNA: TGTGCCAGCAGCCTAGGGGGACTAGCGGGAGTGGGAGAGACCCAGTACTTC
CDR3 protein: CASSLGGLAGVGETQYF
clone size: .
V gene: TRBV7-7
D gene: TRBD2
J gene: TRBJ2-5

CDR3 DNA: TGCGCCAGCAGCTCAAGGGACAGATCCTACGAGCAGTACTTC
CDR3 protein: CASSSRDRSYEQYF
clone size: .
V gene: TRBV5-1
D gene: TRBD1
J gene: TRBJ2-7

CDR3 DNA: TGTGCCAGCAGCTTGGCCGGGACAGGTTCCTACGAGCAGTACTTC
CDR3 protein: CASSLAGTGSYEQYF
clone size: .
V gene: TRBV7-2
D gene: TRBD1
J gene: TRBJ2-7

CDR3 DNA: TGCAGCGGCCAAGTGGGACAGACGAACACTGAAGCTTTCTTT
CDR3 protein: CSGQVGQTNTEAFF
clone size: .
V gene: TRBV29-1
D gene: TRBD1
J gene: TRBJ1-1

CDR3 DNA: TGCGCCAGCAGCTTGGACCATTACTCGCAGTACTTC
CDR3 protein: CASSLDHYSQYF
clone size: .
V gene: TRBV5-1
D gene: .
J gene: TRBJ2-7

CDR3 DNA: TGTGCCAGCAGGAACAGGGGAGTTAGCAATCAGCCCCAGCATTTT
CDR3 protein: CASRNRGVSNQPQHF
clone size: .
V gene: TRBV28
D gene: TRBD1
J gene: TRBJ1-5

CDR3 DNA: TGTGCCTGGAGCCATATGGTGCAGCGGGAGGGCCTAGAGACCCAGTACTTC
CDR3 protein: CAWSHMVQREGLETQYF
clone size: .
V gene: TRBV30
D gene: TRBD2
J gene: TRBJ2-5

CDR3 DNA: TGTGCCACCAGCAGAGTTAGGAGGAAATATAGCAATCAGCCCCAGCATTTT
CDR3 protein: CATSRVRRKYSNQPQHF
clone size: few
V gene: TRBV15
D gene: .
J gene: TRBJ1-5

CDR3 DNA: TGTGCCAGCAGTCCTCTAAACCGTTCACCCCTCCACTTT
CDR3 protein: CASSPLNRSPLHF
clone size: .
V gene: TRBV27
D gene: .
J gene: TRBJ1-6

CDR3 DNA: TGTGCCAGCAGTGACCACAGGAACACCGGGGAGCTGTTTTTT
CDR3 protein: CASSDHRNTGELFF
clone size: .
V gene: TRBV6-5
D gene: .
J gene: TRBJ2-2

CDR3 DNA: TGTGCCAGCAGCTTGACAGGGGGGAATGAAAAACTGTTTTTT
CDR3 protein: CASSLTGGNEKLFF
clone size: .
V gene: TRBV5-4
D gene: TRBD1
J gene: TRBJ1-4

CDR3 DNA: TGTGCCAGCGGGCGGGGGCCCTCCACAGATACGCAGTATTTT
CDR3 protein: CASGRGPSTDTQYF
clone size: .
V gene: TRBV2
D gene: .
J gene: TRBJ2-3

CDR3 DNA: TGTGCCAGCAGCTCGAGAGGACGCGGGACCGTCTACGAGCAGTACTTC
CDR3 protein: CASSSRGRGTVYEQYF
clone size: .
V gene: TRBV7-8
D gene: .
J gene: TRBJ2-7

CDR3 DNA: TGTGCCAGCAGCTTGGATGGCAGGCCCCCTTACGAGCAGTACTTC
CDR3 protein: CASSLDGRPPYEQYF
clone size: .
V gene: TRBV5-4
D gene: .
J gene: TRBJ2-7

CDR3 DNA: TGTGCCAGCAGCGAACAGAGGGAGGAAGCTTTCTTT
CDR3 protein: CASSEQREEAFF
clone size: .
V gene: TRBV5-6
D gene: .
J gene: TRBJ1-1

CDR3 DNA: TGTGCCAGCAGTTTGAGGGACTACTACGAGCAGTACTTC
CDR3 protein: CASSLRDYYEQYF
clone size: .
V gene: TRBV28
D gene: TRBD2
J gene: TRBJ2-7

CDR3 DNA: TGTGCCAGCAGCTTGGACAGGGGCACTGAAGCTTTCTTT
CDR3 protein: CASSLDRGTEAFF
clone size: .
V gene: TRBV5-6
D gene: TRBD1
J gene: TRBJ1-1

CDR3 DNA: TGTGCCACCAGCAGACGGAACACCGGGGAGCTGTTTTTT
CDR3 protein: CATSRRNTGELFF
clone size: once
V gene: TRBV15
D gene: .
J gene: TRBJ2-2

CDR3 DNA: TGCGCCAGCAGCCAGCCATGGGACAGCAATAATGAAAAACTGTTTTTT
CDR3 protein: CASSQPWDSNNEKLFF
clone size: few
V gene: TRBV4-1
D gene: TRBD1
J gene: TRBJ1-4

CDR3 DNA: TGTGCCAGTCTAGGGGGCGCTTGGAATTCACCCCTCCACTTT
CDR3 protein: CASLGGAWNSPLHF
clone size: .
V gene: TRBV25-1
D gene: TRBD1
J gene: TRBJ1-6

CDR3 DNA: TGCAGTGCGAGCGACCCCAAAACGCTGTTTTTT
CDR3 protein: CSASDPKTLFF
clone size: once
V gene: TRBV20-1
D gene: .
J gene: TRBJ1-4

CDR3 DNA: TGTGCCAGCAGCTTGGGTGGGGGGGCCTATTACAATGAGCAGTTCTTC
CDR3 protein: CASSLGGGAYYNEQFF
clone size: .
V gene: TRBV5-8
D gene: .
J gene: TRBJ2-1

CDR3 DNA: TGTGCCAGCCGAGACCCTGGAGGGGCGAACACTGAAGCTTTCTTT
CDR3 protein: CASRDPGGANTEAFF
clone size: few
V gene: TRBV5-4
D gene: .
J gene: TRBJ1-1

CDR3 DNA: TGTGCCGGGACGGTATTAAGGGCCAACGTCCTGACTTTC
CDR3 protein: CAGTVLRANVLTF
clone size: .
V gene: TRBV30
D gene: .
J gene: TRBJ2-6

CDR3 DNA: TGTGCCAGCAGCTTAGGGACAGGGGTCTACGAGCAGTACTTC
CDR3 protein: CASSLGTGVYEQYF
clone size: .
V gene: TRBV7-2
D gene: TRBD1
J gene: TRBJ2-7

CDR3 DNA: TGTGCCAGCAGCTTACGGGGGTTGATGGCCGCCGGCACTGAAGCTTTCTTT
CDR3 protein: CASSLRGLMAAGTEAFF
clone size: .
V gene: TRBV13
D gene: .
J gene: TRBJ1-1

CDR3 DNA: TGTGCCAGCAGTGAGAGGGGGCTTGGAGGAAACACCATATATTTT
CDR3 protein: CASSERGLGGNTIYF
clone size: .
V gene: TRBV2
D gene: TRBD1
J gene: TRBJ1-3

CDR3 DNA: TGCGCCAGCAGCTTGAGGCAGGGGGCGAGTAATGAGCAGTTCTTC
CDR3 protein: CASSLRQGASNEQFF
clone size: few
V gene: TRBV5-1
D gene: TRBD1
J gene: TRBJ2-1

CDR3 DNA: TGTGCCAGCAGTGAAGCGGGACAGGGGCTTTCTTTCTCTGGAAACACCATATATTTT
CDR3 protein: CASSEAGQGLSFSGNTIYF
clone size: once
V gene: TRBV6-1
D gene: TRBD1
J gene: TRBJ1-3

CDR3 DNA: TGCGCCAGCAGCCACCCTATACTAGTGCTAGCGGGGGACCGATCCTACGAGCAGTACTTC
CDR3 protein: CASSHPILVLAGDRSYEQYF
clone size: .
V gene: TRBV4-3
D gene: TRBD2
J gene: TRBJ2-7

CDR3 DNA: TGCGCCAGCAGCTCCAGCGGGGGGGCCTTGGAGCTGTTTTTT
CDR3 protein: CASSSSGGALELFF
clone size: .
V gene: TRBV5-1
D gene: TRBD2
J gene: TRBJ2-2

CDR3 DNA: TGTGCCATCAGCTACGGGACAGGGAACACTGAAGCTTTCTTT
CDR3 protein: CAISYGTGNTEAFF
clone size: .
V gene: TRBV10-3
D gene: TRBD1
J gene: TRBJ1-1

CDR3 DNA: TGTGCCAGCAGCTCGACCGGGAACTATGGCTACACCTTC
CDR3 protein: CASSSTGNYGYTF
clone size: .
V gene: TRBV5-4
D gene: .
J gene: TRBJ1-2

CDR3 DNA: TGTGCCAGCAGCACAGATCAGCCCCAGCATTTT
CDR3 protein: CASSTDQPQHF
clone size: few
V gene: TRBV2
D gene: .
J gene: TRBJ1-5

CDR3 DNA: TGCGCCAGCAGCTTGGGATCCGCGGAATTATACGAGCAGTACTTC
CDR3 protein: CASSLGSAELYEQYF
clone size: .
V gene: TRBV5-1
D gene: .
J gene: TRBJ2-7

CDR3 DNA: TGCGCCAGCAGCTTGAGCCAGGGAAGCACTGAAGCTTTCTTT
CDR3 protein: CASSLSQGSTEAFF
clone size: .
V gene: TRBV5-1
D gene: .
J gene: TRBJ1-1

CDR3 DNA: TGCGCCAGCCAAGCGGCGGGGTGGGGCACAGATACGCAGTATTTT
CDR3 protein: CASQAAGWGTDTQYF
clone size: .
V gene: TRBV10-1
D gene: .
J gene: TRBJ2-3

CDR3 DNA: TGTGCCAGCAGTGCCACCGAGGGAGAGCAGTTCTTC
CDR3 protein: CASSATEGEQFF
clone size: .
V gene: TRBV6-6
D gene: .
J gene: TRBJ2-1

CDR3 DNA: TGCGCCAGCAGTGACGCCAGGGGCACAGATACGCAGTATTTT
CDR3 protein: CASSDARGTDTQYF
clone size: .
V gene: TRBV10-1
D gene: .
J gene: TRBJ2-3

CDR3 DNA: TGTGCCTCGGGACAGGGGGTTACTGTTGGCACTGAAGCTTTCTTT
CDR3 protein: CASGQGVTVGTEAFF
clone size: once
V gene: TRBV27
D gene: TRBD1
J gene: TRBJ1-1

CDR3 DNA: TGTGCCAGCAGGCCGGGACTAGCGGACCCATTTTCAGAGACCCAGTACTTC
CDR3 protein: CASRPGLADPFSETQYF
clone size: once
V gene: TRBV27
D gene: TRBD2
J gene: TRBJ2-5

CDR3 DNA: TGTGCCAGCAGTGGACTAGCGGGAGGAGGGGAGCAGTTCTTC
CDR3 protein: CASSGLAGGGEQFF
clone size: .
V gene: TRBV6-6
D gene: TRBD2
J gene: TRBJ2-1